This entry is about one T cell receptor beta chain. The source of the sample is a study of T cells expressing NK-cell markers. Germline loops: CDR1 DFQATT, CDR2 SNEGSKA (reference sequence). This CDR3 has 15 amino acids. With the 5' RACE reads reprocessed, TCRdb shows one record per CDR3 protein and no DNA. The sample table includes approximately 420,000 distinct CDR3 sequences. What was sequenced was blood T cells: a sorted CD56 or NKG2C T cell subset, CD4+ or CD8+ T cells, or bulk PBMC T cells (not recorded which). This receptor was taken from a woman aged 45-65 years in good health. The chain uses TRBV20-1 and TRBJ2-3. The CDR3 sequence is CSAGSKGVGTDTQYF.